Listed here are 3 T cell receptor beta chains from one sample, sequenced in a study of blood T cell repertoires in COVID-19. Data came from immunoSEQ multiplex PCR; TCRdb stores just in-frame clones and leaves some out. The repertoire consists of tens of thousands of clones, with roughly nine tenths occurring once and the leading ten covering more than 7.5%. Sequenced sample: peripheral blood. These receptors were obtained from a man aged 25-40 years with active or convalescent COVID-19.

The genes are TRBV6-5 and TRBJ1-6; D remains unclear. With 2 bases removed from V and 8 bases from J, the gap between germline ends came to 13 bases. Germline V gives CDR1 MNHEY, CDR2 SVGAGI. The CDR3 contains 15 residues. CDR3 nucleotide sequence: TGTGCCAGCAGTTACGCGAGAAATCGGGATTCACCCCTCCACTTT. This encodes CASSYARNRDSPLHF.

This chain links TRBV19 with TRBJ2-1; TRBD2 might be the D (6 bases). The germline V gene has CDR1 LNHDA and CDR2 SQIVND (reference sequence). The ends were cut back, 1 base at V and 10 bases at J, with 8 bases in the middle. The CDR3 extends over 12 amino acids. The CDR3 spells CASSIGTIEQFF. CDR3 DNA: TGTGCCAGTAGTATAGGGACTATAGAGCAGTTCTTC.

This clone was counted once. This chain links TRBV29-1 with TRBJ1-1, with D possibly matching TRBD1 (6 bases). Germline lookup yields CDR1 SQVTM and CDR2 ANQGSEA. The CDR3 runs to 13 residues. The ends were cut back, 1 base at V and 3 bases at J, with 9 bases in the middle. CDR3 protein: CSVEGGLHTEAFF. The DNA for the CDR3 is TGCAGCGTTGAAGGGGGGCTGCACACTGAAGCTTTCTTT.